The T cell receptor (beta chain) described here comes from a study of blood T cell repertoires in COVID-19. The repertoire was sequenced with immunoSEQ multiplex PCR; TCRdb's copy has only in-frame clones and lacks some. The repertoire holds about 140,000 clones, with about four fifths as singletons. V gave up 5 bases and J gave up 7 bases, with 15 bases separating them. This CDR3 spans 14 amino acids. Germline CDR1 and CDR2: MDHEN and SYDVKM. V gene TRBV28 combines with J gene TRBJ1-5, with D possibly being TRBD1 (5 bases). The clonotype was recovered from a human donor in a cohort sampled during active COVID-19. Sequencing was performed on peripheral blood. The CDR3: CASSGGSAVQPQHF. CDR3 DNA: TGTGCCAGCAGTGGGGGGAGCGCTGTGCAGCCCCAGCATTTT.